This T cell receptor beta chain is from a study of Ad26.COV2.S vaccination and SARS-CoV-2 variants (dated by TCRdb to about 2021). For context, the study as a whole: Donors in the vaccine arm were drawn from COV1001, a phase I-IIa trial of Ad26.COV2.S in healthy adults that was multicentre, randomized, double-blind and placebo-controlled. Ad26.COV2.S was administered intramuscularly at 5 x 10^10 or 1 x 10^11 viral particles, either as a single shot or as two shots given 56 days apart. TCRbeta repertoire sequencing was used to assess the specificity and breadth of SARS-CoV-2-reactive T cell receptors after Ad26.COV2.S vaccination. The TCR-sequenced set comprised around 32 samples: some 19 Ad26.COV2.S vaccine recipients, 5 placebo recipients and 8 SARS-CoV-2 convalescent individuals. Participants in the trial were split at random into five groups of five each, receiving low-dose or high-dose Ad26.COV2.S once or twice, or else placebo on both occasions. Throughout the experiments and outcome assessment, investigators stayed blinded to trial group allocation.

The sample holds one count of this clone. The antigen it recognizes is unknown. Per-nucleotide qualities are absent, and no much larger clonotype sits a single base away. The study at large found these results: The authors noted that the TCR breadth and depth analyses may have underestimated total T cell responses. Comparable non-spike TCR breadth was observed between vaccine and placebo recipients, consistent with only spike being contained in the vaccine. After vaccination, substantial breadth of spike-specific CD8+ and CD4+ T cell responses was reported. Comparing responses between vaccine doses or regimens was not something the study was powered to do. Higher spike-specific TCR breadth was observed in Ad26.COV2.S recipients than in placebo recipients (P = 0.0014).

CDR1 and CDR2 were assigned from the germline V gene as MDHEN and SYDVKM. The CDR3 starts with the cysteine, ends with the phenylalanine, and has 18 residues. Only the CDR3 region is kept as DNA, spanning 54 bases read in frame from base 1. For this chain, trimming is 3 bases at the V end and 1 base at the J end, and the number of junction bases without a gene match is 8. The immunoSEQ Assay was the method used to sequence TCRbeta CDR3 regions. After extraction, genomic DNA underwent amplification by bias-controlled multiplex PCR, followed by high-throughput sequencing. Per the authors' processing: To quantify the absolute abundance of every unique TCRbeta CDR3 region, sequences were collapsed and filtered. T cell fraction was estimated by normalizing TCRbeta template counts to usable DNA, which was measured by amplifying reference genes present in all nucleated cells. Repertoire TCRs were annotated as SARS-CoV-2-specific when V gene, CDR3 amino acid sequence and J gene were exactly matched to a known reactive TCR set. The reference SARS-CoV-2 TCR set came from MIRA and was filtered for enrichment in COVID-19-positive ImmuneCODE repertoires, removing public or cross-reactive TCRs. Using the MIRA antigens, annotated TCRs were further analysed by specific ORF or by position within an ORF. Breadth was defined as annotated unique rearrangements over total unique productive rearrangements; depth was the summed frequency of those rearrangements. Two-sided Wilcoxon rank-sum tests were used to compare TCR breadth between groups. In TCRdb, the immuneACCESS table is reduced to in-frame sequences with V and J assigned. These tables do not hold every clone; where another copy was compared, an unresolved V gene accounts for under half, and the others remain unexplained. V and J calls and clone size are as listed in that table; D and trimming were resolved from the DNA. The sample records about 410,000 clones, over 75% of which are singletons. The ten most abundant clones make up under 2% of the sample.

What the treatment or condition label conveys for this sample: around 19 received Ad26.COV2.S at low or high dose, single or two shots; several received placebo; per-sample allocation not given. Repertoires of vaccine and placebo recipients were sequenced from samples taken on day 63 after the first injection. Between 29 July and 7 August 2020, Cohort 1b enrolled 20 to 30 adults aged 18-55 years at one site in Boston, USA. As a vaccine, Ad26.COV2.S was a replication-incompetent adenovirus type 26 vector that expressed a prefusion-stabilized SARS-CoV-2 spike protein derived from the original Wuhan strain.

Sequenced material: peripheral blood, taken in a trial of Ad26.COV2.S vaccine versus placebo. This TCR was recovered from a person aged 18-60 years who received the Ad26.COV2.S COVID-19 vaccine or a placebo. This chain joins TRBV28 to TRBJ2-7; 14 middle bases align to TRBD2. The DNA sequence is as follows: TGTGCCAGCAGTTTTCACCTCCGACTAGCGGGAGGGTCCTACGAGCAGTACTTC. Protein translation: CASSFHLRLAGGSYEQYF.